The rows below give T cell receptor beta chains drawn from one sample of a study of Ad26.COV2.S vaccination and SARS-CoV-2 variants. TCRdb's table, derived via immunoSEQ multiplex PCR, lists solely in-frame clones and lacks some. Altogether about 680,000 clones are present, 89% being singletons, with the ten largest covering 1.5%. This material consisted of peripheral blood, taken in a trial of Ad26.COV2.S vaccine versus placebo. The receptors shown here come from a person aged 18 to 59 who received the Ad26.COV2.S COVID-19 vaccine or a placebo. CDR3s leave out the opening cysteine and the closing phenylalanine or tryptophan.

length	V	J	CDR3
15	TRBV27	TRBJ2-1	ASSLSEGVGSYNEQF
11	TRBV7-2	TRBJ2-1	ASSLGSRREQF
11	TRBV7-2	TRBJ2-5	ASSLALEGTQY
11	TRBV29-1	TRBJ1-4	SVESGSGEKLF
10	TRBV5-1	TRBJ2-5	ASSLGQETQY
13	TRBV27	TRBJ2-1	ASSLSALSYNEQF
12	TRBV6-5	TRBJ2-3	ASSRGGGRDTQY
8	TRBV5-4	TRBJ2-2	ASSPQELF
13	TRBV27	TRBJ2-3	ASSLRSISTDTQY
15	TRBV18	TRBJ2-1	ASSPASGLEGYNEQF
13	TRBV6-2/TRBV6-3	TRBJ2-3	ASSGLADITDTQY
12	TRBV19	TRBJ1-6	ASKVTGPNSPLH
10	TRBV5-1	TRBJ1-1	ASSFGGTEAF
14	TRBV27	TRBJ1-5	ASSPSTGEGNQPQH
10	TRBV5-1	TRBJ1-1	ASSLRGDEAF
12	TRBV30	TRBJ2-1	AWSWEGDYNEQF